The next 6 T cell receptor beta chains were all read from a single sample in a study of blood T cell repertoires in COVID-19. Sequenced by immunoSEQ multiplex PCR; TCRdb stores in-frame clones only, minus some. The sample includes under 140,000 clones, around 89% of them seen just once. The specimen was peripheral blood. Every receptor here comes from a woman aged 45-65 years with acute or convalescent COVID-19.

This chain connects TRBV28 to TRBJ2-5; D gene ambiguous. Germline assignment: CDR1 MDHEN and CDR2 SYDVKM. The CDR3 has 12 residues. With 9 bases removed from V and 4 bases from J, the gap between germline ends came to 12 bases. The CDR3 DNA sequence: TGTGCCAGTAGTCGGCGGAGAGAGACCCAGTACTTC. Translating it yields CASSRRRETQYF.

V usage is TRBV28 and J usage is TRBJ2-3; TRBD1 agrees at 11 bases. V dropped 3 bases and J dropped 4; count of bases not matched to a gene: 0. The CDR3 is 14 amino acids. Germline lookup yields CDR1 MDHEN and CDR2 SYDVKM. CDR3 bases: TGTGCCAGCAGTTTGGGACAGGGGGCAGATACGCAGTATTTT. Translation gives CASSLGQGADTQYF. The full variable domain, rest sourced from reference TRBV28 and TRBJ2-3, is DVKVTQSSRYLVKRTGEKVFLECVQDMDHENMFWYRQDPGLGLRLIYFSYDVKMKEKGDIPEGYSVSREKKERFSLILESASTNQTSMYLCASSLGQGADTQYFGPGTRLTVL.

V gene TRBV27 combines with J gene TRBJ2-7; D remains unclear. Trimming pared 2 bases from V and 1 base from J, leaving 15 bases between. CDR1 is MNHEY, CDR2 SMNVEV, per germline (reference sequence). The CDR3 consists of 16 residues. The CDR3 here is CASSLAAPEYSYEQYF. CDR3 nucleotide sequence: TGTGCCAGCAGTTTAGCGGCGCCGGAGTATTCCTACGAGCAGTACTTC.

The rearrangement links TRBV10-3 to TRBJ2-1; TRBD2 agrees at 8 bases. The germline gives CDR1 ENHRY, CDR2 SYGVKD. V shed 7 bases, J shed 4 bases, and the junction held 9 bases outside the gene matches. The CDR3 consists of 15 residues. The chain's CDR3 is CAIIGTSGTYNEQFF. As DNA, the CDR3 is TGTGCCATCATAGGAACTAGCGGCACTTACAATGAGCAGTTCTTC.

The CDR3 loop is CATKAAQSETQYF. CDR3 in DNA: TGTGCCACCAAAGCCGCGCAATCGGAGACCCAGTACTTC. The chain has TRBV10-3 and TRBJ2-5, with D uncertain. The CDR3 consists of 13 residues. The V end lost 10 bases, the J end lost 5 bases, and 17 bases lay between the germline ends. CDR1 is ENHRY, CDR2 SYGVKD, per germline.

This chain joins TRBV5-8 and TRBJ1-6; D gene unclear. The CDR3 spans 16 residues. CDR1 and CDR2 from the germline V gene are SGHTS and YDEGEE. V was clipped by 4 bases and J by 4 bases, with 15 bases between them. The CDR3 sequence: CASSPEVWSYNSPLHF. The DNA for the CDR3 is TGTGCCAGCAGCCCGGAGGTCTGGAGTTATAATTCACCCCTCCACTTT.